The sequence of this T cell receptor (beta chain) was determined in a study of blood T cell repertoires in COVID-19. Background on the study: Donors in the United States, Italy and Spain gave samples during acute or convalescent COVID-19. T cells, B-cell-depleted T cells, or PBMCs provided the cDNA or gDNA that served as material.

Per the authors' pipeline: Nucleated cell number was recorded as an estimate derived from reference gene primer amplification. Sequenced by immunoSEQ multiplex PCR; TCRdb stores in-frame clones only, minus some. The V and J calls and clone size come from that table; D and trimming were worked out from the DNA. The sample lists some 150,000 clones; 80% to 90% were seen once. The TCR sequence derives from a man aged 35-49 years who had recovered from COVID-19. The sequencing sample was made of peripheral blood.

The CDR3 region is CASRPEGRGTSYEQYF. The CDR3 DNA follows: TGTGCCAGCAGGCCGGAGGGCAGGGGGACCTCCTACGAGCAGTACTTC. V gene TRBV5-4 combines with J gene TRBJ2-7, with TRBD1 as a possible D gene (7 bases). V gave up 5 bases and J gave up 0 bases, with 18 bases separating them. CDR1 is SGHNT and CDR2 is YYREEE in the germline V gene (reference sequence). CDR3 length equals 16 residues.